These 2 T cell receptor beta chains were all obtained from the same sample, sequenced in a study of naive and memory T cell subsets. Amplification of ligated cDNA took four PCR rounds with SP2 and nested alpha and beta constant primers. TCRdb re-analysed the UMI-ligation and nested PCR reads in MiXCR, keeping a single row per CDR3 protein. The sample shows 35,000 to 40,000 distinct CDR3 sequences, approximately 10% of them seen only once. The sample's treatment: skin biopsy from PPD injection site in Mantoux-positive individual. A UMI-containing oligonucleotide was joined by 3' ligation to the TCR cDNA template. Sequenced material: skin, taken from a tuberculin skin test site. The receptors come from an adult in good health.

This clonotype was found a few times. The CDR3 region has the DNA TGTGCCAGCAGTTTACGCCCGTACCGACGCACAGATACGCAGTATTTT. This translates into CASSLRPYRRTDTQYF. This chain uses TRBV27 with TRBJ2-3; the D is unclear. V was cut by 2 bases and J by 1 base, with 13 bases left in between. Germline V lookup: CDR1 MNHEY, CDR2 SMNVEV (reference sequence). This CDR3 region has 16 residues.

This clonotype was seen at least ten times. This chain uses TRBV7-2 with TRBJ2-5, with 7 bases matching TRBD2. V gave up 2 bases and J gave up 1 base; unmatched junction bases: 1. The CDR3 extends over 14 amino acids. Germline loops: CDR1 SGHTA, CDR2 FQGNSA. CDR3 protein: CASSLQRGQETQYF. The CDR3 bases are TGTGCCAGCAGCTTACAGCGGGGCCAAGAGACCCAGTACTTC. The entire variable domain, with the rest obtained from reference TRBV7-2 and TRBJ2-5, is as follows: GAGVSQSPSNKVTEKGKDVELRCDPISGHTALYWYRQSLGQGLEFLIYFQGNSAPDKSGLPSDRFSAERTGGSVSTLTIQRTQQEDSAVYLCASSLQRGQETQYFGPGTRLLVL.